A selection of T cell receptor beta chains follows, all from one sample in a study of T cell responses to AZD1222 COVID-19 vaccine. The protocol was immunoSEQ multiplex PCR, while the TCRdb copy is restricted to in-frame clones and leaves out a portion. Counted here are about 150,000 clones, 85% to 95% occurring once; the ten biggest clones make up approximately 1.5%. Sample: peripheral blood, taken on day 0 of AZD1222 vaccination. These receptors were obtained from an adult in good health. CDR3s include the opening cysteine and the closing phenylalanine or tryptophan. The order of the fields is J gene, V gene, D gene, clone size, CDR3 DNA, CDR3 protein. A D gene is named only where the DNA matches it firmly. Not every row has a clone size; where given, it reads once, few, many or a size class.

TRBJ1-4 | TRBV19 | . | once | TGTGCCAGTAGACGAAACCCGGGACTGGATAATGAAAAACTGTTTTTT | CASRRNPGLDNEKLFF
TRBJ1-6 | TRBV6-1 | TRBD1 | . | TGTGCCAGCAGTGGAGGGACAGGGGTGAGTAATTCACCCCTCCACTTT | CASSGGTGVSNSPLHF
TRBJ2-7 | TRBV6-5 | . | few | TGTGCCAGCAGTTATTCCCATCCTAGTAGGTCCTACGAGCAGTACTTC | CASSYSHPSRSYEQYF
TRBJ1-4 | TRBV21-1 | . | . | TGTGCCAGCAGCAAGGAACTACCAGACAGTTCTAATGAAAAACTGTTTTTT | CASSKELPDSSNEKLFF
TRBJ2-2 | TRBV3-1/TRBV3-2 | TRBD2 | once | TGTGCCAGCAGCCCAATGACTAGCGGGCCGTCGGGTTCCGGGGAGCTGTTTTTT | CASSPMTSGPSGSGELFF
TRBJ1-1 | TRBV7-9 | . | . | TGTGCCAGCAGCTTAGCGGGGGAGACTGAAGCTTTCTTT | CASSLAGETEAFF
TRBJ1-2 | TRBV27 | . | . | TGTGCCAGCAGTCTCACCGGGAGCCTCTACTATGGCTACACCTTC | CASSLTGSLYYGYTF
TRBJ2-4 | TRBV6-6 | . | . | TGTGCCAGCAGTTATACCGGGGCCAAAAACATTCAGTACTTC | CASSYTGAKNIQYF
TRBJ1-5 | TRBV12-3/TRBV12-4 | . | . | TGTGCCAGCACCATGAGAGGGGATCAGCCCCAGCATTTT | CASTMRGDQPQHF
TRBJ2-7 | TRBV27 | . | . | TGTGCCAGCAGTGCCCGGTCCAAGAACCACGAGCAGTACTTC | CASSARSKNHEQYF
TRBJ1-1 | TRBV4-3 | . | . | TGCGCCAGCAGCCAAGGGGGCAGGGACCCTATGAACACTGAAGCTTTCTTT | CASSQGGRDPMNTEAFF
TRBJ2-5 | TRBV30 | . | . | TGTGCCTGGAGTGTTGACGGACAAGAGACCCAGTACTTC | CAWSVDGQETQYF
TRBJ1-2 | TRBV19 | TRBD1 | . | TGTGCCAGTAGTGCGACAGGGAATGCGGATGGCTACACCTTC | CASSATGNADGYTF
TRBJ1-1 | TRBV29-1 | . | . | TGCAGCGTCATGGCCGCCGGGAACACTGAAGCTTTCTTT | CSVMAAGNTEAFF
TRBJ2-3 | TRBV2 | . | . | TGTGCCAGCAGGTCGACAGATACGCAGTATTTT | CASRSTDTQYF
TRBJ1-2 | TRBV30 | . | . | TGTGCCTGGAGCCGGGACGCAGGGGTCTATGGCTACACCTTC | CAWSRDAGVYGYTF
TRBJ1-3 | TRBV29-1 | . | . | TGCAGCGTTGGGCCGGACAAGGAGGGAAACACCATATATTTT | CSVGPDKEGNTIYF
TRBJ1-2 | TRBV9 | . | . | TGTGCCAGCAGCGCCGGGGGAGGGTACGAGAACTATGGCTACACCTTC | CASSAGGGYENYGYTF
TRBJ1-1 | TRBV5-6 | . | . | TGTGCCAGCAGCCTTCCGACAGGAACTTTGAACACTGAAGCTTTCTTT | CASSLPTGTLNTEAFF
TRBJ2-1 | TRBV28 | TRBD2 | . | TGTGCCAGCAGTTTCCATAGGGGACTAGCGGGGATCTACAATGAGCAGTTCTTC | CASSFHRGLAGIYNEQFF
TRBJ1-4 | TRBV28 | . | . | TGTGCCAGCAGTTTTACCAGAGGTAATGAAAAACTGTTTTTT | CASSFTRGNEKLFF
TRBJ2-3 | TRBV30 | . | . | TGTGCCTGGAGTCCCGGCTTGGGGAGAGATACGCAGTATTTT | CAWSPGLGRDTQYF
TRBJ2-2 | TRBV13 | TRBD2 | . | TGTGCCAGCAGCTCATCGGGGGGAAACACCGGGGAGCTGTTTTTT | CASSSSGGNTGELFF
TRBJ2-3 | TRBV14 | . | . | TGTGCCAGCAGCCAAGTGGAGGACCACACAGATACGCAGTATTTT | CASSQVEDHTDTQYF
TRBJ1-1 | TRBV5-5 | . | few | TGTGCCAGCAGCGTGGGACGGTCTAACACTGAAGCTTTCTTT | CASSVGRSNTEAFF
TRBJ2-1 | TRBV9 | . | . | TGTGCCAGCAGCGCTCAGGGAAGGAGCTACAATGAGCAGTTCTTC | CASSAQGRSYNEQFF
TRBJ1-3 | TRBV19 | . | . | TGTGCCAGTAGCGGATCGGGCTCTGGAAACACCATATATTTT | CASSGSGSGNTIYF
TRBJ1-2 | TRBV28 | . | once | TGTGCCGCGTCCTGGGGAAACTATGGCTACACCTTC | CAASWGNYGYTF
TRBJ2-2 | TRBV27 | TRBD2 | . | TGTGCCAGCAGAAAATCTTCGACTAGCGGGAGGGGCGACGGGGAGCTGTTTTTT | CASRKSSTSGRGDGELFF
TRBJ1-1 | TRBV5-1 | . | . | TGCGCCAGCAGCTTAGGAGCGAACACTGAAGCTTTCTTT | CASSLGANTEAFF
TRBJ2-1 | TRBV24-1 | . | . | TGTGCCACCAGTGATTTACCCTTGGGGGAGCAGTTCTTC | CATSDLPLGEQFF
TRBJ1-1 | TRBV7-2 | TRBD1 | . | TGTGCCAGCAGCCAACGACAGGGGGCCGAAAGTGAAGCTTTCTTT | CASSQRQGAESEAFF
TRBJ1-2 | TRBV7-9 | . | . | TGTGCCAGCAGCCCTGACAGGTCCTTAAGTGGCTACACCTTC | CASSPDRSLSGYTF
TRBJ1-3 | TRBV7-2 | . | . | TGTGCCAGCACCATAACGACAGCAACTGGAAACACCATATATTTT | CASTITTATGNTIYF
TRBJ1-5 | TRBV6-1 | . | . | TGTGCCAGCAGTGAGTCAGGCCTAAATCAGCCCCAGCATTTT | CASSESGLNQPQHF
TRBJ2-5 | TRBV18 | . | . | TGTGCCAGCTCACCACAGGGGGGCCGAGAGACCCAGTACTTC | CASSPQGGRETQYF
TRBJ1-2 | TRBV19 | . | . | TGTGCCAGTACCCCGCGGGACATCTATGGCTACACCTTC | CASTPRDIYGYTF
TRBJ2-2 | TRBV28 | . | . | TGTGCCAGCAGTTTGTCGGGTAGCACCGGGGAGCTGTTTTTT | CASSLSGSTGELFF
TRBJ1-1 | TRBV5-4 | . | . | TGTGCCAGCAGCTTGGCCGGTATGATGCAGGGGCCGTTGAACACTGAAGCTTTCTTT | CASSLAGMMQGPLNTEAFF
TRBJ1-2 | TRBV4-1 | . | . | TGCGCCAGCAGCCAAGTTGGGGGGGACTATGGCTACACCTTC | CASSQVGGDYGYTF
TRBJ2-1 | TRBV27 | TRBD1 | . | TGTGCCAGCAGCACTACCGGGACAGGGAGCGATGAGCAGTTCTTC | CASSTTGTGSDEQFF
TRBJ1-1 | TRBV5-6 | . | . | TGTGCCAGCAGCTTGCTGACGCCCCTATACCTGAACACTGAAGCTTTCTTT | CASSLLTPLYLNTEAFF